This T cell receptor (beta chain) was observed in a study of cytomegalovirus exposure and HLA in healthy donors. As concerns this clone: Its antigen is currently unknown.

In the PCR, 60 Vbeta and 13 Jbeta primers were used. Data came from immunoSEQ multiplex PCR; TCRdb stores just in-frame clones and leaves some out. The repertoire holds more than 65,000 clones, with 60% to 75% as singletons. Study results and limitations: Most subjects had HLA-A and HLA-B alleles reportedly predicted accurately by TCR beta sequences. Analysis performed later showed TCR beta chains linked to HLA being more clonally expanded than equally common others.

Per the germline V gene, CDR1 is WNHNN and CDR2 is SYGVQD (reference sequence). The CDR3 is 13 residues long. Trimming removed 5 bases at V and 5 bases at J, with 13 bases between. The rearrangement links TRBV10-1 to TRBJ2-7, with D maybe TRBD1 (5 bases). The sample comprised PBMCs. The clonotype originates from a woman aged 60 to 75 in good health and CMV-seropositive. In DNA form, the CDR3 reads TGCGCCAGCAGTAGGGGCAGGGTCGACGAGCAGTACTTC. This sequence encodes CASSRGRVDEQYF.